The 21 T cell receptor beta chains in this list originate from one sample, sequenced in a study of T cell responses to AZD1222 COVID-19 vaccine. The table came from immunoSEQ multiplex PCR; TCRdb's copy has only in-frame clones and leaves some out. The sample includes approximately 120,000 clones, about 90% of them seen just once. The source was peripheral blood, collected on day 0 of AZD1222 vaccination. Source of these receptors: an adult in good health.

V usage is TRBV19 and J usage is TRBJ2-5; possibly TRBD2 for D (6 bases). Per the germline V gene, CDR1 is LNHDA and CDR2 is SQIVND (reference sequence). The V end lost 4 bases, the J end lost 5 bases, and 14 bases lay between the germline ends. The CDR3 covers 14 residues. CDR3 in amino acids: CASSTSPGRETQYF. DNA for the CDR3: TGTGCCAGTAGTACGTCCCCGGGGAGGGAGACCCAGTACTTC.

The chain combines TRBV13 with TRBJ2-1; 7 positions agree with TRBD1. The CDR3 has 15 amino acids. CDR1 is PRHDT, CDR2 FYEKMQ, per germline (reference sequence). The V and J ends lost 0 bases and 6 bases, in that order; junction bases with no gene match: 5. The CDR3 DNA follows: TGTGCCAGCAGCTTAGGCCCGTACAGGGGCAATGAGCAGTTCTTC. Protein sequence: CASSLGPYRGNEQFF.

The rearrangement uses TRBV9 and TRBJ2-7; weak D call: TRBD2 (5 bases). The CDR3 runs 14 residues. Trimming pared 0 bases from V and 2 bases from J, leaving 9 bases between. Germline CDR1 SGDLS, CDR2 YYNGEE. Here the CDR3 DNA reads TGTGCCAGCAGCGTAGCAGCGGTTCCCTACGAGCAGTACTTC. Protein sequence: CASSVAAVPYEQYF.

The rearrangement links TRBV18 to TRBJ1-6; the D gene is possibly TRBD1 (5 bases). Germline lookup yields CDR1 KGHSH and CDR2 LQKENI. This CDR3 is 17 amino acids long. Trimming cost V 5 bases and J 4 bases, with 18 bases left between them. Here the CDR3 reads CASSTAGTSLYNSPLHF. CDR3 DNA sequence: TGTGCCAGCTCAACGGCCGGGACTTCCTTATATAATTCACCCCTCCACTTT.

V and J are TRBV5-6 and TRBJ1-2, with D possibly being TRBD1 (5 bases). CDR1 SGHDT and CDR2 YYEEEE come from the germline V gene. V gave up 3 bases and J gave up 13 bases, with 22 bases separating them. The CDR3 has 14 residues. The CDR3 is CASSYRWGGQGSTF. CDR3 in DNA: TGTGCCAGCAGCTATCGATGGGGAGGGCAGGGAAGCACCTTC.

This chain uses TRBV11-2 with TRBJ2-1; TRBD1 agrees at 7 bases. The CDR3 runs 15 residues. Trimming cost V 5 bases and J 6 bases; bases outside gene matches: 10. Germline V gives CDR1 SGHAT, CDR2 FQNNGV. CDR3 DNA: TGTGCCAGCAGCCCCGACAGGGTCGGGGTCAATGAGCAGTTCTTC. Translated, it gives CASSPDRVGVNEQFF. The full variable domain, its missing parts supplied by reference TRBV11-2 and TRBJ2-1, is EAGVAQSPRYKIIEKRQSVAFWCNPISGHATLYWYQQILGQGPKLLIQFQNNGVVDDSQLPKDRFSAERLKGVDSTLKIQPAKLEDSAVYLCASSPDRVGVNEQFFGPGTRLTVL.

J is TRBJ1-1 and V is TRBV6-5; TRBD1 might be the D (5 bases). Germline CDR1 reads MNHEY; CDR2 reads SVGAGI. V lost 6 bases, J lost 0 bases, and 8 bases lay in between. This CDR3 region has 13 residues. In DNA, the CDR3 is TGTGCCAGCAGGGGGGTTGTGAACACTGAAGCTTTCTTT. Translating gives CASRGVVNTEAFF.

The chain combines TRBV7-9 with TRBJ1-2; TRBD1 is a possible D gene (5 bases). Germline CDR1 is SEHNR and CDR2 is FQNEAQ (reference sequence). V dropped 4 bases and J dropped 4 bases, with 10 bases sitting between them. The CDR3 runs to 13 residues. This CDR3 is CASSSGRGYGYTF. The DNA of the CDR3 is TGTGCCAGCAGCTCGGGACGGGGCTATGGCTACACCTTC.

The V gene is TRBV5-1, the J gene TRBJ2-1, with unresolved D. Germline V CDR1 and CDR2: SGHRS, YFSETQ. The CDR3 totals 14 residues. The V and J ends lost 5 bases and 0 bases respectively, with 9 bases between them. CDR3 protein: CASSPESSYNEQFF. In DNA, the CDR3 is TGCGCCAGCAGTCCGGAAAGCTCCTACAATGAGCAGTTCTTC.

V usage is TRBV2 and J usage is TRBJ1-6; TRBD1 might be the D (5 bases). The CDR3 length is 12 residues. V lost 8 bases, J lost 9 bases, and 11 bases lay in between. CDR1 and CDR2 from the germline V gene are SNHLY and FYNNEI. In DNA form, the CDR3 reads TGTGCCAGCCAGGGCGTCGGTTCACCCCTCCACTTT. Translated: CASQGVGSPLHF.

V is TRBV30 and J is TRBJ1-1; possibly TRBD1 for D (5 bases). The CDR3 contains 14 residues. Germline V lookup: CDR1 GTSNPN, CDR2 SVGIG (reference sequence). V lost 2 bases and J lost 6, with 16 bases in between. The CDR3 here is CAWSFDGGRAEAFF. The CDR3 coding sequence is TGTGCCTGGAGTTTTGATGGGGGAAGGGCTGAAGCTTTCTTT.

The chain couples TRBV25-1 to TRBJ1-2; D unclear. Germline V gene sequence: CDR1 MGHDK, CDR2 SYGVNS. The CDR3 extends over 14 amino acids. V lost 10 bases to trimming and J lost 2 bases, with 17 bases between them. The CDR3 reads CATLGELENYGYTF. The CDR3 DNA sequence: TGTGCCACTTTGGGAGAGCTAGAAAACTATGGCTACACCTTC.

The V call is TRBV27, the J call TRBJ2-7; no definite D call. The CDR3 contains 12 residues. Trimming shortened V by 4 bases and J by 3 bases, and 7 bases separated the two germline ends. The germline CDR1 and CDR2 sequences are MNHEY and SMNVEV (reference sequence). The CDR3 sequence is CASSSRLYEQYF. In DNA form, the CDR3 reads TGTGCCAGCAGTTCCAGGCTCTACGAGCAGTACTTC.

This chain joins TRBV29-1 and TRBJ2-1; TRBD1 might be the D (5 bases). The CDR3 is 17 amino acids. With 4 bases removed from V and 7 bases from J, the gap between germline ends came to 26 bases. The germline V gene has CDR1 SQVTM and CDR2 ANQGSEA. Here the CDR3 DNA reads TGCAGCGTTGTTAGTGAACAGGTCCTACGGGTGTGGAATGAGCAGTTCTTC. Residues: CSVVSEQVLRVWNEQFF.

As DNA, the CDR3 is TGTGCCAGCAGCCAAGAGATGGAAAATGAGCAGTTCTTC. Protein product: CASSQEMENEQFF. The chain employs TRBV14 and TRBJ2-1, with D unclear. Looked up from germline, CDR1 is SGHDN and CDR2 is FVKESK. V lost 0 bases to trimming and J lost 7 bases, with 7 bases between them. The length of the CDR3 is 13 residues.

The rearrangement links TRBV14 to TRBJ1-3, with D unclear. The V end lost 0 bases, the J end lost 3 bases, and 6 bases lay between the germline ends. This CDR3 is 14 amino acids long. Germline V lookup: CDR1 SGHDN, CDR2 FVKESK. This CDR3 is CASSQDLYGNTIYF. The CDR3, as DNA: TGTGCCAGCAGCCAAGATCTATATGGAAACACCATATATTTT.

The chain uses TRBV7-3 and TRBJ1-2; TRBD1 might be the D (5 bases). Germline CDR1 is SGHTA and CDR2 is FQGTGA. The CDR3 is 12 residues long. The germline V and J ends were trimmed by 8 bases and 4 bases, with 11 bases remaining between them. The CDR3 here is CASQGPFYGYTF. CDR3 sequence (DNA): TGTGCCAGCCAGGGCCCTTTCTATGGCTACACCTTC.

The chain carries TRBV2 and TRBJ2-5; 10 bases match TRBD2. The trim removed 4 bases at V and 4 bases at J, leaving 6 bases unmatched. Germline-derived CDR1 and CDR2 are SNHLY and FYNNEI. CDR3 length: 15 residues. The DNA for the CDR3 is TGTGCCAGCAGTGGGCTAGCGGGAGTCAGAGAGACCCAGTACTTC. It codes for CASSGLAGVRETQYF.

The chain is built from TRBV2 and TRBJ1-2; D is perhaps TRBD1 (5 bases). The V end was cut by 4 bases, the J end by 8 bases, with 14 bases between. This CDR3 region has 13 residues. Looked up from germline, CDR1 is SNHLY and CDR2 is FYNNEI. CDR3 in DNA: TGTGCCAGCAGTGGGCAGGGTAATTACGGCTACACCTTC. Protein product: CASSGQGNYGYTF.

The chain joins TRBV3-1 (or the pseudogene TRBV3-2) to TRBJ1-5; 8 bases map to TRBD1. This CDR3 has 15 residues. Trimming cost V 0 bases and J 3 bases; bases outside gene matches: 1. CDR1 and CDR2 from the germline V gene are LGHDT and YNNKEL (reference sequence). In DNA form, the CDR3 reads TGTGCCAGCAGCCAAGAGACAGGGGCCAATCAGCCCCAGCATTTT. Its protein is CASSQETGANQPQHF.

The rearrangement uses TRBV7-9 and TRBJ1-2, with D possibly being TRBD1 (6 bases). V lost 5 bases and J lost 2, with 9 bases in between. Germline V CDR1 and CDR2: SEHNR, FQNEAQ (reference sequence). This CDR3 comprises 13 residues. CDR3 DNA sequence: TGTGCCAGCAGCCGGACAGTGAACTATGGCTACACCTTC. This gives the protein CASSRTVNYGYTF.